This TCR beta chain appears in the sequencing data of a study of cytomegalovirus exposure and HLA in healthy donors. Whole-study results and caveats: Most subjects had HLA-A and HLA-B alleles reportedly predicted accurately by TCR beta sequences.

On this clone itself: Its specificity is unknown.

Trimming cost V 6 bases and J 0 bases, with 14 bases left between them. The CDR3 has 15 residues. The germline V gene encodes CDR1 MNHEY and CDR2 SVGAGI. Both 60 Vbeta primers and 13 Jbeta primers went into the PCR. Generated by immunoSEQ multiplex PCR, the TCRdb table keeps only in-frame clones and is missing some. The table shows 100,000 to 140,000 clones, with about 85% occurring only once. The sequence came from a young man in good health and CMV-seronegative. Sequencing was carried out using PBMCs. This sequence joins TRBV6-5 and TRBJ1-2; no reliable D call. The chain's CDR3 is CASSPVDLSNYGYTF. CDR3 DNA sequence: TGTGCCAGCAGCCCGGTGGACTTATCTAACTATGGCTACACCTTC.